This paragraph reports one TCR beta chain. Its antigen is unknown. This sample is part of a study of a mutant IDH1 vaccine in newly diagnosed glioma. Study-wide results and caveats: It seemed that pseudoprogression was not linked to changes in the top peripheral T cell clonotypes.

As for time point: baseline, week 1 (first vaccination visit). Treatment specified: pre-vaccination baseline after standard-of-care therapy. Trimming took 2 bases from V and 0 from J, leaving 11 bases between them. This CDR3 spans 16 amino acids. CDR1 is MNHNS and CDR2 is SASEGT in the germline V gene. Assay used: immunoSEQ multiplex PCR; TCRdb lists only in-frame clones, some missing. The sample has tens of thousands of clones, approximately 79% seen once. The J gene is TRBJ2-4, the V gene TRBV6-1; D is unresolved. The sample was PBMCs, taken from a glioma patient treated with radiotherapy, temozolomide or both. This TCR was recovered from a man between 45 and 60 years old with glioma. CDR3 protein: CASSESSLIAKNIQYF. In DNA form, the CDR3 reads TGTGCCAGCAGTGAAAGCAGTCTAATAGCCAAAAACATTCAGTACTTC.